Reported below is one T cell receptor beta chain. Antigen specificity is unknown. Amplification by 5'RACE using constant-segment primers produced TCR alpha and TCR beta cDNA libraries that carried sample barcodes and UMIs. TCRdb redid the calling of the 5' RACE reads with MiXCR, one entry per CDR3 protein. The profile covers about 90,000 distinct CDR3 sequences, with approximately 16% appearing a single time and 39% taken by the ten largest. This entry is derived from a study of T-cell memory formation after mild COVID-19. Regarding the study as a whole: The appearance of some responding clones in pre-infection memory suggested that cross-reactive memory joined. CD4+ contracting clones were mainly CM and EM; CD8+ ones, EMRA.

CDR3 length equals 14 residues. Germline loops: CDR1 LGHNA, CDR2 YNFKEQ. V was shortened by 4 bases and J by 4 bases, with 13 bases between the two germline ends. Sequencing was performed on PBMCs or a T cell subset sorted from them (not recorded which). V and J are TRBV4-2 and TRBJ1-2; D unclear. The receptor was isolated from a man younger than 30 who had mild COVID-19 (a few samples of this study predate the infection). Cell type and time point are not known. The CDR3 nucleotides read TGTGCCAGCAGCCCTGACACGTCCCCCTATGGCTACACCTTC. Residues: CASSPDTSPYGYTF.